Listed here are 23 T cell receptor beta chains from one sample, sequenced in a study of untreated major depressive disorder. Their target antigens are unknown. General study findings and limits: TRBV05-01 (Vbeta 5.1) usage was higher in CD4+ T cells of depressed patients than controls.

Repertoires were generated with immunoSEQ multiplex PCR, while TCRdb's copy carries only in-frame clones and drops some. Of some 13,000 clones in the sample, 80% to 95% were seen once. Sequencing was carried out using CD4+ T cells from PBMCs. The receptors were gathered from a man younger than 45 with major depressive disorder.

The chain is built from TRBV4-1 and TRBJ2-1, with 7 bases lining up with TRBD2. Germline loops: CDR1 MGHRA, CDR2 YSYEKL. Unmatched junction bases numbered 9, after V lost 1 base and J lost 6 bases. The CDR3 totals 16 residues. Written as DNA, the CDR3 is TGCGCCAGCAGCCAAGTGGGCGGCGGGGGAGGCAATGAGCAGTTCTTC. It codes for CASSQVGGGGGNEQFF.

V and J are TRBV7-9 and TRBJ2-7; tentatively, D is TRBD1 or TRBD2 (8 bases each). V gave up 3 bases and J gave up 12 bases, with 18 bases separating them. CDR3 length: 13 amino acids. CDR1 and CDR2 from the germline V gene are SEHNR and FQNEAQ (reference sequence). Here the CDR3 reads CASSLDGRDRLYF. The CDR3 bases are TGTGCCAGCAGCTTGGACGGGAGGGACAGGCTGTACTTC. Together with reference TRBV7-9 and TRBJ2-7, the CDR3 gives the full variable domain: DTGVSQNPRHKITKRGQNVTFRCDPISEHNRLYWYRQTLGQGPEFLTYFQNEAQLEKSRLLSDRFSAERPKGSFSTLEIQRTEQGDSAMYLCASSLDGRDRLYFGPGTRLTVT.

The J gene is TRBJ1-1, the V gene TRBV29-1; D not certain. V lost 7 bases and J 0 bases, leaving 12 bases between the germline ends. This CDR3 comprises 13 residues. Germline lookup yields CDR1 SQVTM and CDR2 ANQGSEA. The CDR3 is CSGRRSMNTEAFF. As DNA, the CDR3 is TGCAGCGGTCGACGGAGCATGAACACTGAAGCTTTCTTT.

V usage is TRBV28 and J usage is TRBJ1-1; unclear D gene. V lost 11 bases to trimming and J lost 5 bases, with 21 bases between them. The CDR3 runs 14 residues. Germline CDR1 MDHEN, CDR2 SYDVKM. The CDR3 sequence is CASLWGGSRTEAFF. The CDR3 DNA is TGTGCCTCCCTCTGGGGTGGGAGTAGGACTGAAGCTTTCTTT.

The chain carries TRBV5-4 and TRBJ2-2, with TRBD2 as a possible D gene (6 bases). Germline V CDR1 and CDR2: SGHNT, YYREEE (reference sequence). The CDR3 covers 12 residues. V gave up 2 bases and J gave up 9 bases, with 8 bases separating them. CDR3 coding DNA: TGTGCCAGCAGCTTAGGGAGGCGGGAGCTGTTTTTT. It translates to CASSLGRRELFF.

A single count supports this clone. The gene calls are TRBV29-1 and TRBJ2-3, with 7 bases that match TRBD1. The ends lost 4 bases at V and 1 base at J; junction bases unmatched: 8. This CDR3 comprises 15 residues. CDR1 is SQVTM and CDR2 is ANQGSEA in the germline V gene. The CDR3, as DNA: TGCAGCGTTGTAGTGACAGGGCTTGGCACAGATACGCAGTATTTT. Residues: CSVVVTGLGTDTQYF.

This chain connects TRBV19 to TRBJ2-7; the D call may be TRBD1 or TRBD2 (5 bases each). The germline V and J ends were trimmed by 6 bases and 2 bases, with 11 bases remaining between them. Germline lookup yields CDR1 LNHDA and CDR2 SQIVND (reference sequence). The CDR3 consists of 13 residues. CDR3 in DNA: TGTGCCAGTAGCCTACGGGGCCCCTACGAGCAGTACTTC. Its translation is CASSLRGPYEQYF.

The chain carries TRBV7-3 and TRBJ2-3; D tentatively reads TRBD1 or TRBD2 (5 bases each). This CDR3 contains 16 residues. With 4 bases removed from V and 2 bases from J, the gap between germline ends came to 16 bases. Germline V CDR1 and CDR2: SGHTA, FQGTGA. The CDR3 reads CASSSGTVSNTDTQYF. CDR3 sequence (DNA): TGTGCCAGCAGCTCCGGGACGGTATCTAACACAGATACGCAGTATTTT.

The V call is TRBV7-9, the J call TRBJ2-7, with D tentatively TRBD1 (6 bases). Germline V CDR1 and CDR2: SEHNR, FQNEAQ (reference sequence). This CDR3 has 14 residues. Trimming took off 4 bases at V and 4 bases at J, with 14 bases between the two ends. The CDR3 nucleotides read TGTGCCAGCAGCTACAGGGACGGTTGGTACGAGCAGTACTTC. Protein sequence: CASSYRDGWYEQYF.

The chain has TRBV5-1 and TRBJ2-7, with TRBD1 identical over 12 bases. The CDR3 runs to 14 residues. V lost 4 bases to trimming and J lost 5 bases; unmatched junction nucleotides: 4. The germline gives CDR1 SGHRS, CDR2 YFSETQ. CDR3 region: CASSRDRGRNEQYF. The CDR3 nucleotides read TGCGCCAGCAGCCGGGACAGGGGGCGGAACGAGCAGTACTTC.

The V and J genes are TRBV29-1 and TRBJ1-3; D possibly corresponds to TRBD1 (5 bases). The length of the CDR3 is 13 residues. With 7 bases removed from V and 0 bases from J, the gap between germline ends came to 10 bases. Germline values: CDR1 SQVTM, CDR2 ANQGSEA. The CDR3 nucleotides are TGCAGCGGGTGGGGGGACTCTGGAAACACCATATATTTT. It codes for CSGWGDSGNTIYF.

V and J are TRBV5-4 and TRBJ1-2; D ambiguous. Trimming stripped 4 bases from V and 0 bases from J, with 10 bases between. The germline V gene encodes CDR1 SGHNT and CDR2 YYREEE (reference sequence). CDR3 length: 14 amino acids. The CDR3 DNA reads TGTGCCAGCAGCCCCAAGAATACTAACTATGGCTACACCTTC. Encoded protein: CASSPKNTNYGYTF. Drawing the rest from reference TRBV5-4 and TRBJ1-2, the complete variable domain is ETGVTQSPTHLIKTRGQQVTLRCSSQSGHNTVSWYQQALGQGPQFIFQYYREEENGRGNFPPRFSGLQFPNYSSELNVNALELDDSALYLCASSPKNTNYGYTFGSGTRLTVV.

The rearrangement links TRBV28 to TRBJ2-7, with 10 bases lining up with TRBD1. The trim removed 6 bases at V and 5 bases at J, leaving 7 bases unmatched. Looked up from germline, CDR1 is MDHEN and CDR2 is SYDVKM. CDR3 length: 14 residues. The CDR3, as DNA: TGTGCCAGCAGGGGACAGGGGAGTTTGGACGAGCAGTACTTC. Residues: CASRGQGSLDEQYF.

The V gene is TRBV2, the J gene TRBJ2-5; D ambiguous. The CDR3 sequence is 13 residues long. CDR1 and CDR2 (germline): SNHLY, FYNNEI. Trimming stripped 6 bases from V and 5 bases from J, with 13 bases between. The CDR3 reads CASSGFWVETQYF. The DNA for the CDR3 is TGTGCCAGCAGCGGATTTTGGGTTGAGACCCAGTACTTC.

In regard to this clone: Other DNA sequences from this sample encode an identical CDR3 as well. V usage is TRBV7-9 and J usage is TRBJ1-1; maybe TRBD1 (5 bases). This CDR3 is built from 12 residues. Trimming stripped 11 bases from V and 4 bases from J, with 14 bases between. The germline gives CDR1 SEHNR, CDR2 FQNEAQ (reference sequence). The CDR3 protein is CAVDGGSTEAFF. The DNA for the CDR3 is TGTGCCGTTGACGGGGGGAGCACTGAAGCTTTCTTT. Full variable domain (outside the CDR3, taken from reference TRBV7-9 and TRBJ1-1): DTGVSQNPRHKITKRGQNVTFRCDPISEHNRLYWYRQTLGQGPEFLTYFQNEAQLEKSRLLSDRFSAERPKGSFSTLEIQRTEQGDSAMYLCAVDGGSTEAFFGQGTRLTVV.

This chain uses TRBV6-4 with TRBJ2-2; D is unresolved. Trimming pared 2 bases from V and 3 bases from J, leaving 4 bases between. The CDR3 sequence is 13 residues long. Germline V lookup: CDR1 MRHNA, CDR2 SNTAGT. The CDR3, as DNA: TGTGCCAGCAGTGACAGGGACACCGGGGAGCTGTTTTTT. This codes for CASSDRDTGELFF.

The chain combines TRBV9 with TRBJ1-6, with 7 bases that match TRBD1. CDR1 is SGDLS, CDR2 YYNGEE, per germline. This CDR3 spans 16 amino acids. V trimming: 0 bases; J trimming: 6 bases; junction bases outside the gene matches: 6. The CDR3 DNA is TGTGCCAGCAGCGTAGCCCCAGGGGGTTCTAATTCACCCCTCCACTTT. Translated, it gives CASSVAPGGSNSPLHF.

The chain uses TRBV5-1 and TRBJ2-3; D is unresolved. V lost 4 bases and J lost 2, with 17 bases in between. Germline values: CDR1 SGHRS, CDR2 YFSETQ. This CDR3 has 16 amino acids. CDR3 protein: CASSTQTGRVTDTQYF. The CDR3 bases are TGCGCCAGCAGCACGCAGACGGGTAGGGTCACAGATACGCAGTATTTT.

The genes are TRBV7-3 and TRBJ2-3; tentatively, D is TRBD2 (6 bases). Germline lookup yields CDR1 SGHTA and CDR2 FQGTGA. The CDR3 runs 13 residues. Trimming stripped 5 bases from V and 7 bases from J, with 13 bases between. Here the CDR3 DNA reads TGTGCCAGCAGCGAGGGGACTCCCAATACGCAGTATTTT. Translating it yields CASSEGTPNTQYF. The whole variable domain, filled in from reference TRBV7-3 and TRBJ2-3, reads GAGVSQTPSNKVTEKGKYVELRCDPISGHTALYWYRQSLGQGPEFLIYFQGTGAADDSGLPNDRFFAVRPEGSVSTLKIQRTERGDSAVYLCASSEGTPNTQYFGPGTRLTVL.

The chain recombines TRBV29-1 with TRBJ1-6, with 9 bases matching TRBD1. The CDR3 is made up of 14 amino acids. Per germline, CDR1 SQVTM and CDR2 ANQGSEA. The V gene end was trimmed by 7 bases and the J gene end by 3 bases; junction bases not matched to a gene: 4. The CDR3 nucleotides read TGCAGCGATCCGACAGGGGGCTATAATTCACCCCTCCACTTT. Translating gives CSDPTGGYNSPLHF.

The J gene is TRBJ2-3, the V gene TRBV7-3; tentatively, D is TRBD1 (5 bases). The germline V and J ends were trimmed by 2 bases and 2 bases, with 8 bases remaining between them. The CDR3 loop spans 14 amino acids. Germline CDR1 and CDR2: SGHTA and FQGTGA. The CDR3 reads CASSLARDTDTQYF. CDR3 nucleotide sequence: TGTGCCAGCAGCTTAGCCAGGGACACAGATACGCAGTATTTT.

The rearrangement uses TRBV7-6 and TRBJ2-7; TRBD1 aligns across 7 bases. The CDR3 has 14 amino acids. The V segment lost 3 bases and the J segment 5 bases; nucleotides outside the gene matches: 7. From germline, CDR1 is SGHVS and CDR2 FNYEAQ. This CDR3 reads CASSFRDRADEQYF. The CDR3, as DNA: TGTGCCAGCAGCTTCCGAGACAGGGCTGACGAGCAGTACTTC.

The rearrangement links TRBV5-1 to TRBJ1-1; D is undetermined. The CDR3 sequence is 15 residues long. Germline-derived CDR1 and CDR2 are SGHRS and YFSETQ. Trimming took 5 bases from V and 0 from J, leaving 14 bases between them. The CDR3 nucleotides are TGCGCCAGCAGACAGCGGGCAGATTTGAACACTGAAGCTTTCTTT. This gives the protein CASRQRADLNTEAFF.